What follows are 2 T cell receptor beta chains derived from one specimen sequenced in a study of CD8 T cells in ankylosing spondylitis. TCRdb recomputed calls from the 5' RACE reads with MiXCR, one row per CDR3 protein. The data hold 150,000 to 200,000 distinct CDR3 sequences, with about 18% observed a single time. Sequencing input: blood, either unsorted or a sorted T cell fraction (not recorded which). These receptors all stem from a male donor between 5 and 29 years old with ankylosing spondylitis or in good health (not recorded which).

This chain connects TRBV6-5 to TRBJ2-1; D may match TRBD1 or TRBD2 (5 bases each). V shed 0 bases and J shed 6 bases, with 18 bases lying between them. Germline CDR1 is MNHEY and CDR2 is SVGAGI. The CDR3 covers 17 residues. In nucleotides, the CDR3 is TGTGCCAGCAGTTACTCAAAGGGGACGCGTCTTCGCAATGAGCAGTTCTTC. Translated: CASSYSKGTRLRNEQFF.

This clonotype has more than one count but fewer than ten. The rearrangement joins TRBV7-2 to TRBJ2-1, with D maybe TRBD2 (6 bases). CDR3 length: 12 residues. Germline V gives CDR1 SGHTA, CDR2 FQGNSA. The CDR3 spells CASGGLNNEQFF. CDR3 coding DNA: TGTGCTAGCGGAGGCTTAAACAATGAGCAGTTCTTC.